This T cell receptor beta chain was retrieved from a study of T cells in Graves' hyperthyroidism and ophthalmopathy. In the study overall: The blood sample was taken at first diagnosis, before treatment began.

Germline lookup yields CDR1 SGHAT and CDR2 FQNNGV. Between the trimmed V and J ends, which lost 6 bases and 6 bases, there was a span of 26 bases. This CDR3 has 17 amino acids. The investigators amplified TCR beta CDR3 regions from RNA transcripts. Primed by the HTBI set, a first-round RT-PCR was run on the TCR CDR3. TCRdb re-analysed the multiplex PCR reads in MiXCR, keeping a single row per CDR3 protein. This repertoire shows hundreds of thousands of distinct CDR3 sequences, roughly 14% found once; its top ten account for approximately 13%. For the diagnoses, clinical symptoms, serum thyroxine and TRAb, thyroid ultrasound and orbital computed tomography were used. 9.5 to 10 ml fresh peripheral blood yielded the PBMCs. In this sample, this clonotype turned up many times.

The TCR was taken from a man between 18 and 35 years old with Graves' ophthalmopathy. Sequencing used blood. The rearrangement uses TRBV11-2 and TRBJ2-5; D possibly corresponds to TRBD1 (6 bases). In DNA form, the CDR3 reads TGTGCCAGCAGTCAAGGGGTACCCAGGGGAGTAGGGAAGACCCAGTACTTC. Protein sequence: CASSQGVPRGVGKTQYF.